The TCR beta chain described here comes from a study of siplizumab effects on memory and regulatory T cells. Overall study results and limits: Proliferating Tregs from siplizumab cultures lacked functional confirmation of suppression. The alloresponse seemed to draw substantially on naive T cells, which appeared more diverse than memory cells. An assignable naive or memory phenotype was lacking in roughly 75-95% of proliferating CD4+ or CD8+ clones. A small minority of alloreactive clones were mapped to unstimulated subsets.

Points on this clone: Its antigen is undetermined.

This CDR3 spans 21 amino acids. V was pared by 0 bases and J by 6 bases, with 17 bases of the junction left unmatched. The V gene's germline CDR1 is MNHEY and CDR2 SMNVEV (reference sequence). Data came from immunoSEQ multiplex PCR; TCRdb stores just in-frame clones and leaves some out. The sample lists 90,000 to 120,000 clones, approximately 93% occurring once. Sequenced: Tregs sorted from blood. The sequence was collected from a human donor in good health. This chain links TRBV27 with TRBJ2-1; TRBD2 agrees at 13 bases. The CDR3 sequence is CASSLSAKIRTSGSSGNEQFF. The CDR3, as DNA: TGTGCCAGCAGTTTATCGGCGAAAATTCGGACTAGCGGGAGTTCGGGCAATGAGCAGTTCTTC.